This T cell receptor beta chain was found in a study of control samples from healthy donors and cancer patients. In germline, CDR1 is MNHEY, CDR2 SVGAGI. J was trimmed by 3 bases and V by 6 bases; bases with no gene match: 10. The CDR3 extends over 15 amino acids. Measured with immunoSEQ multiplex PCR; TCRdb has only the in-frame clones, and not every one. This table has roughly 40,000 clones, roughly 80% appearing once. The TCR sequence derives from a man aged 55 to 70 in good health. The rearrangement uses TRBV6-5 and TRBJ1-1; 7 bases match TRBD1. Sequenced input: blood. The CDR3 sequence: CASRTDGQVYTEAFF. The DNA of the CDR3 is TGTGCCAGCAGAACGGATGGACAGGTATACACTGAAGCTTTCTTT.